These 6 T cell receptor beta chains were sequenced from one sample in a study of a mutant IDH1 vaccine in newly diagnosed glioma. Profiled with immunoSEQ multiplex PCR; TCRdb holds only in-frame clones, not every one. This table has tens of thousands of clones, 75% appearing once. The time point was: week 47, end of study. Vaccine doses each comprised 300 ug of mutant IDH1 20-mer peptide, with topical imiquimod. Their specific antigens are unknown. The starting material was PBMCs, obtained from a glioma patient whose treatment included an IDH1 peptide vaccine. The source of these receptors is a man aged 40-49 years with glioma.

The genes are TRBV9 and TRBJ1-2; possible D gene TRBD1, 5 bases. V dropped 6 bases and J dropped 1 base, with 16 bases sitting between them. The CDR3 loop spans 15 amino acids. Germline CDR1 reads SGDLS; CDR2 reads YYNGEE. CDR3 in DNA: TGTGCCAGCACGTCACCCAGACAGCTTAACTATGGCTACACCTTC. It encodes CASTSPRQLNYGYTF.

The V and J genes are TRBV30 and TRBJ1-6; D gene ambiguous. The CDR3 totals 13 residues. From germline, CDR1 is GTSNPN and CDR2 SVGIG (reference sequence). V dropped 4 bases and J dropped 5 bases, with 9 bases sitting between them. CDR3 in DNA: TGTGCCTGGAATGAACGGAATAATTCACCCCTCCACTTT. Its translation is CAWNERNNSPLHF.

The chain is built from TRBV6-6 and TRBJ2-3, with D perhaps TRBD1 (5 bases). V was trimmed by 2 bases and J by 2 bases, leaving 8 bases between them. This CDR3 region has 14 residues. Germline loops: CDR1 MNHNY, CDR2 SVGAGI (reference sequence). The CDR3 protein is CASSYRQYTDTQYF. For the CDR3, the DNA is TGTGCCAGCAGTTACAGACAGTACACAGATACGCAGTATTTT.

CDR3 in amino acids: CASSPQGGQQNIQYF. The CDR3 DNA is TGTGCCAGCTCACCGCAAGGGGGTCAGCAAAACATTCAGTACTTC. The chain has TRBV18 and TRBJ2-4; the D gene is possibly TRBD1 (6 bases). Germline V gene sequence: CDR1 KGHSH, CDR2 LQKENI. The CDR3 totals 15 residues. V dropped 3 bases and J dropped 5 bases, with 14 bases sitting between them.

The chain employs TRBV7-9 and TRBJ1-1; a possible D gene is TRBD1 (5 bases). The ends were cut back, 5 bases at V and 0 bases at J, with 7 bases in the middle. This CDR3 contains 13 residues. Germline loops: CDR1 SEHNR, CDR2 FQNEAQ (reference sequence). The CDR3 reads CASSDSMNTEAFF. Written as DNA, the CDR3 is TGTGCCAGCAGCGACAGCATGAACACTGAAGCTTTCTTT.

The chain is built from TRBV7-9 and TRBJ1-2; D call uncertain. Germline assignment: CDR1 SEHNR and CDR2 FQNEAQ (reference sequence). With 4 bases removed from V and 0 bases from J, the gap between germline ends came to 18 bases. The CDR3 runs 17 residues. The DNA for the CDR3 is TGTGCCAGCAGCTCTCAGAACCGGGGTGGGTCTAACTATGGCTACACCTTC. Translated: CASSSQNRGGSNYGYTF.